This TCR beta chain appears in the sequencing data of a study of post-analysis software for immune sequencing data. The library was made from cDNA and included unique molecular identifiers. A single record per CDR3 protein comes from TCRdb applying MiXCR to the PCR reads. The table shows hundreds of thousands of distinct CDR3 sequences, with 55% to 70% occurring only once. Notes on the study in general: The normalized Chao1 diversity of multiple sclerosis patients was significantly lower than that of controls. Roughly 5 TRBV segments, TRBV5-6, TRBV5-1 and TRBV20-1 among them, were found more frequent in patients than controls.

V was cut by 1 base and J by 5 bases, with 12 bases left in between. In germline, CDR1 is SGHTA, CDR2 FQGNSA. The CDR3 has 15 amino acids. In its sample, this clonotype was seen a few times. Its antigen remains unknown. This chain links TRBV7-2 with TRBJ2-1; TRBD2 might be the D (6 bases). Sequencing input: blood. The sequence derives from a girl aged 2 to 10 with multiple sclerosis. In DNA, the CDR3 is TGTGCCAGCAGCTTAGTCGTTAGCGGAAACAATGAGCAGTTCTTC. It codes for CASSLVVSGNNEQFF.